This passage covers 7 T cell receptor beta chains from one sample sequenced in a study of siplizumab effects on memory and regulatory T cells. Profiled with immunoSEQ multiplex PCR; TCRdb holds only in-frame clones, not every one. Here the sample spans about 100,000 clones, around nine tenths being singletons. Sequenced: non-Treg CD4+ T cells sorted from blood. The receptors come from a human donor in good health.

This chain uses TRBV9 with TRBJ2-1; a weak D match, TRBD2 (6 bases). Germline-derived CDR1 and CDR2 are SGDLS and YYNGEE. The CDR3 contains 14 residues. The V gene lost 0 bases and the J gene lost 4 bases, with 8 bases spanning the gap. This chain's CDR3 is CASSVVAEYNEQFF. For the CDR3, the DNA is TGTGCCAGCAGCGTAGTAGCGGAGTACAATGAGCAGTTCTTC.

The chain links TRBV6-1 to TRBJ1-2; D is uncertain. The CDR3 loop spans 15 amino acids. Germline CDR1 and CDR2: MNHNS and SASEGT. Trimming left V 2 bases short and J 0 bases short, with 10 bases between. The CDR3 reads CASSETLRANYGYTF. DNA for the CDR3: TGTGCCAGCAGTGAAACCCTGAGAGCTAACTATGGCTACACCTTC.

This clone was counted once. The chain uses TRBV18 and TRBJ2-1, with TRBD2 matching over 8 bases. After removal of 4 bases from V and 0 bases from J, the junction contained 5 bases not matched to a gene. CDR3 size: 16 residues. Germline loops: CDR1 KGHSH, CDR2 LQKENI. CDR3 DNA sequence: TGTGCCAGCTCACGAGACAGCGGGGGCTCCTACAATGAGCAGTTCTTC. It translates to CASSRDSGGSYNEQFF.

The V and J genes are TRBV18 and TRBJ1-3; 9 nucleotides match TRBD1. Germline V gives CDR1 KGHSH, CDR2 LQKENI. V was pared by 5 bases and J by 3 bases, with 5 bases of the junction left unmatched. The CDR3 is 15 amino acids. The CDR3 loop reads CASSAGTGIGNTIYF. The CDR3 DNA follows: TGTGCCAGCTCAGCCGGGACAGGGATTGGAAACACCATATATTTT.

The CDR3, as DNA: TGTGCCATCAGTGAGCCGATAGACGGACTACAAGAGACCCAGTACTTC. Translated: CAISEPIDGLQETQYF. This chain uses TRBV10-3 with TRBJ2-5; D perhaps matches TRBD2 (6 bases). The ends were cut back, 2 bases at V and 2 bases at J, with 15 bases in the middle. This CDR3 spans 16 amino acids. Germline V CDR1 and CDR2: ENHRY, SYGVKD.

DNA of the CDR3: TGTGCCAGCAGTAGCATGGGACTGAACACCGGGGAGCTGTTTTTT. It is translated as CASSSMGLNTGELFF. This chain uses TRBV6-5 with TRBJ2-2, with D perhaps matching TRBD2 (6 bases). Between the trimmed V and J ends, which lost 5 bases and 1 base, there was a span of 11 bases. CDR1 is MNHEY, CDR2 SVGAGI, per germline. The CDR3 has 15 amino acids.

The chain uses TRBV30 and TRBJ2-7; the D call may be TRBD1 or TRBD2 (5 bases each). Between the trimmed V and J ends, which lost 3 bases and 0 bases, there was a span of 12 bases. Germline V gene lookup returns CDR1 GTSNPN and CDR2 SVGIG (reference sequence). This CDR3 spans 14 amino acids. In DNA form, the CDR3 reads TGTGCCTGGAGCCGGGGCTACCGCTCCTACGAGCAGTACTTC. Encoded protein: CAWSRGYRSYEQYF.